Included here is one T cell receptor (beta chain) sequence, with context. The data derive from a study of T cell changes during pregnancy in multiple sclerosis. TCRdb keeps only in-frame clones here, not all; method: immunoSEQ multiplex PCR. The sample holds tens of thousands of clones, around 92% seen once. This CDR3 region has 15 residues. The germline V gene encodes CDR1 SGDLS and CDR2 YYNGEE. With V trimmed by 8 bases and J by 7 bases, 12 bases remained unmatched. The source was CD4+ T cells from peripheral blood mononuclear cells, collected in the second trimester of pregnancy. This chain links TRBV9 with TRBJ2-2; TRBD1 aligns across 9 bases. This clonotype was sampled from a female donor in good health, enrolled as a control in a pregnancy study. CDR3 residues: CASSLIGQGFGELFF. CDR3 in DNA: TGTGCCAGTTCCCTCATTGGACAGGGGTTCGGGGAGCTGTTTTTT.